Below, 8 T cell receptor beta chains from the same sample are listed, as sequenced in a study of blood T cell repertoires in COVID-19. TCRdb's copy holds only in-frame clones and misses some; the assay was immunoSEQ multiplex PCR. The sample shows approximately 200,000 clones, 70% to 90% of them seen only once. The sequencing input was PBMCs or T cells enriched from blood (not recorded which). These receptor sequences come from a man between 25 and 39 years old who had recovered from COVID-19.

V is TRBV7-2 and J is TRBJ1-5; D is ambiguous. Germline assignment: CDR1 SGHTA and CDR2 FQGNSA. There are 15 residues in the CDR3. The germline V and J ends were trimmed by 1 base and 7 bases, with 14 bases remaining between them. In DNA, the CDR3 is TGTGCCAGCAGCTTAGGGGGAGGGATAGGGCAGCCCCAGCATTTT. Residues: CASSLGGGIGQPQHF.

In DNA form, the CDR3 reads TGCGCCAGCAGCACCCCGGACAGATGGGACGGCTATGGCTACACCTTC. Its translation: CASSTPDRWDGYGYTF. The gene calls are TRBV5-1 and TRBJ1-2; D may be TRBD1 (6 bases). V lost 4 bases, J lost 4 bases, and 20 bases lay in between. The CDR3 covers 16 residues. CDR1 and CDR2 (germline): SGHRS, YFSETQ. Full variable domain (missing parts from reference TRBV5-1 and TRBJ1-2): KAGVTQTPRYLIKTRGQQVTLSCSPISGHRSVSWYQQTPGQGLQFLFEYFSETQRNKGNFPGRFSGRQFSNSRSEMNVSTLELGDSALYLCASSTPDRWDGYGYTFGSGTRLTVV.

The chain is built from TRBV21-1 and TRBJ1-5. TRBV21-1 is a pseudogene segment. This CDR3 comprises 18 residues. DNA of the CDR3: TGTGCCAGCAGCTCGCGGGGGGGAATTGGCGGCGGCGACCAGCCCCAGCATTTT. It specifies CASSSRGGIGGGDQPQHF.

The chain carries TRBV28 and TRBJ1-5, with 8 bases lining up with TRBD1. The J segment lost 5 bases and the V segment lost 1 base, leaving 7 bases of the junction unmatched. The CDR3 extends over 16 amino acids. The germline V gene encodes CDR1 MDHEN and CDR2 SYDVKM. The CDR3 DNA follows: TGTGCCAGCAGTTTATATCTACAGGGGGACGATCAGCCCCAGCATTTT. Residues: CASSLYLQGDDQPQHF.

The chain uses TRBV27 and TRBJ2-1; 13 bases match TRBD2. Germline V gene data show CDR1 as MNHEY and CDR2 as SMNVEV (reference sequence). The J segment lost 8 bases and the V segment lost 6 bases, leaving 7 bases of the junction unmatched. The CDR3 sequence is 15 residues long. The CDR3 region has the DNA TGTGCCAGCAGGGAACTAGCGGGAGGGATCGATGAGCAGTTCTTC. As protein: CASRELAGGIDEQFF.

CDR3 coding DNA: TGTGCCAGCAGCCAAGGTGGACTAGCGGGGTCAGAGACCCAGTACTTC. It yields the protein CASSQGGLAGSETQYF. The rearrangement links TRBV4-2 to TRBJ2-5, with TRBD2 matching 12 bases. CDR3 length: 16 amino acids. Trimming removed 1 base from V and 4 bases from J; junction bases left unmatched: 4. Germline values: CDR1 LGHNA, CDR2 YNFKEQ.

This clone was counted a few times. V is TRBV9 and J is TRBJ2-2, with D possibly TRBD1 on 5 matching bases. V was shortened by 0 bases and J by 0 bases, with 9 bases between the two germline ends. CDR1 is SGDLS, CDR2 YYNGEE, per germline. The CDR3 has 16 amino acids. The CDR3 loop is CASSVVGVPNTGELFF. In DNA, the CDR3 is TGTGCCAGCAGCGTAGTAGGGGTTCCGAACACCGGGGAGCTGTTTTTT.

This rearrangement joins TRBV19 to TRBJ2-3, with TRBD2 matching over 7 bases. This CDR3 comprises 16 residues. With 1 base clipped from V and 3 bases from J, the junction kept 7 bases outside the gene matches. Germline CDR1 and CDR2: LNHDA and SQIVND (reference sequence). CDR3 in amino acids: CASSIVAGDGTDTQYF. CDR3 nucleotide sequence: TGTGCCAGTAGTATAGTCGCGGGAGACGGGACAGATACGCAGTATTTT. Full variable domain (rest looked up from reference TRBV19 and TRBJ2-3): DGGITQSPKYLFRKEGQNVTLSCEQNLNHDAMYWYRQDPGQGLRLIYYSQIVNDFQKGDIAEGYSVSREKKESFPLTVTSAQKNPTAFYLCASSIVAGDGTDTQYFGPGTRLTVL.